A selection of T cell receptor beta chains follows, all from one sample in a study of blood T cell repertoires in COVID-19. TCRdb's copy holds only in-frame clones and misses some; the assay was immunoSEQ multiplex PCR. The data contain over 100,000 clones, approximately 89% of them singletons. The sequencing input was peripheral blood. The receptors shown here come from a man between 45 and 60 years old with acute or convalescent COVID-19. CDR3s include the opening cysteine and the closing phenylalanine or tryptophan. A D gene is named only where the DNA matches it firmly. Clone sizes are given selectively: once, few, many, or a class where the clone is expanded.

>TRBV4-1|.|TRBJ1-1|.
TGCGCCAGCAGCCGACTTACAGGAGCCGCTTCACTGAACACTGAAGCTTTCTTT
CASSRLTGAASLNTEAFF
>TRBV12-3/TRBV12-4|.|TRBJ2-7|.
TGTGCCAGCAGTTTGCCCAGCGGCGAGCAGTACTTC
CASSLPSGEQYF
>TRBV6-5|.|TRBJ1-2|TRBD1
TGTGCCAGCTTGGAGAGACAGGGATACTATGGCTACACCTTC
CASLERQGYYGYTF
>TRBV6-5|.|TRBJ2-4|.
TGTGCCAGCAGTAACAGGGGACTAGCCAAAAACATTCAGTACTTC
CASSNRGLAKNIQYF
>TRBV2|.|TRBJ2-4|.
TGTGCCAGCACCAGGGAAGTTGGCAAAAACATTCAGTACTTC
CASTREVGKNIQYF
>TRBV7-2|.|TRBJ1-2|TRBD1
TGTGCCAGCAGCTTACTGAGGGGGCAGTTTGGCTACACCTTC
CASSLLRGQFGYTF
>TRBV3-1/TRBV3-2|.|TRBJ1-4|.
TGTGCCAGCAGCCATTTCGGGGGACTGTTTTTT
CASSHFGGLFF
>TRBV9|.|TRBJ1-1|.
TGTGCCAGCAGCGTAGGGTCGAGGGGGTACACTGAAGCTTTCTTT
CASSVGSRGYTEAFF
>TRBV28|few|TRBJ1-5|.
TGTGCCAGCAGTTTGGAAGGCCGCCTAGGGCCCCAGCATTTT
CASSLEGRLGPQHF
>TRBV9|once|TRBJ1-5|.
TGTGCCAGCAGCGTGTCGGACAGAAATCAGCCCCAGCATTTT
CASSVSDRNQPQHF
>TRBV28|.|TRBJ1-5|TRBD1
TGTGCCAGCAGTCAGACAGGGGGGATTGCCAATCAGCCCCAGCATTTT
CASSQTGGIANQPQHF
>TRBV5-1|.|TRBJ2-1|.
TGCGCCAGCAGCTTGGTGGGGGCCGGTGAGCAGTTCTTC
CASSLVGAGEQFF
>TRBV10-3|.|TRBJ1-2|TRBD1
TGTGCCATCATGAGAGGACAGGGGAACTATGGCTACACCTTC
CAIMRGQGNYGYTF
>TRBV6-5|.|TRBJ1-1|.
TGTGCCAGCAGCCGGGGGGGATGGAACACTGAAGCTTTCTTT
CASSRGGWNTEAFF
>TRBV5-4|.|TRBJ2-1|TRBD2
TGTGCCAGCAGCTTTGGGGGGGGGAGCTCCTACAATGAGCAGTTCTTC
CASSFGGGSSYNEQFF
>TRBV6-1|.|TRBJ1-1|.
TGTGCCAGCGTGGACAGCACTGAAGCTTTCTTT
CASVDSTEAFF
>TRBV5-4|few|TRBJ1-2|TRBD1
TGTGCCAGCAGCAGGGGCGGACAGGAAAACTATGGCTACACCTTC
CASSRGGQENYGYTF
>TRBV6-5|.|TRBJ1-6|.
TGTGCCAGCACTATACTCGGGGGGGCGCGTTCACCCCTCCACTTT
CASTILGGARSPLHF
>TRBV7-2|.|TRBJ1-1|.
TGTGCCAGCACTTACAGGGCCGCTGAAGCTTTCTTT
CASTYRAAEAFF
>TRBV6-6|.|TRBJ1-1|TRBD1
TGTGCCAGCAGTGGACAGGGGAACACTGAAGCTTTCTTT
CASSGQGNTEAFF
>TRBV7-2|.|TRBJ2-7|.
TGTGCCAGCAGCCCTACAGGGCTCAACGAGCAGTACTTC
CASSPTGLNEQYF
>TRBV28|.|TRBJ1-5|.
TGTGCCAGCAGTTCTTGGGAGTCTGGAGGGGAAAGCAATCAGCCCCAGCATTTT
CASSSWESGGESNQPQHF
>TRBV4-1|once|TRBJ1-5|.
TGCGCCAGCTCTAGTCCCAATCAGCCCCAGCATTTT
CASSSPNQPQHF
>TRBV12-3/TRBV12-4|.|TRBJ1-5|.
TGTGCCAGCAGTTTTGATCGGGGGCAGCCCCAGCATTTT
CASSFDRGQPQHF
>TRBV5-4|.|TRBJ1-2|.
TGTGCCAGCAGCTTGGCCGGGTCCGGGATTTATGGCTACACCTTC
CASSLAGSGIYGYTF
>TRBV5-1|.|TRBJ1-4|.
TGCGCCAGCAGGATACAGGGAACTAATGAAAAACTGTTTTTT
CASRIQGTNEKLFF
>TRBV7-3|.|TRBJ2-7|.
TGTGCCAGCAGCCCCGACAGGTATTCCTACGAGCAGTACTTC
CASSPDRYSYEQYF
>TRBV18|.|TRBJ1-2|.
TGTGCCAGCTCACAACAGGGTAACCTCAACTATGGCTACACCTTC
CASSQQGNLNYGYTF
>TRBV7-2|.|TRBJ1-2|TRBD1
TGTGCCAGCAGCTCTTACAGGGGATTAGGCTATGGCTACACCTTC
CASSSYRGLGYGYTF